The rows below give T cell receptor beta chains drawn from one sample of a study of blood T cell repertoires in COVID-19. Clones were sequenced by immunoSEQ multiplex PCR, and TCRdb holds only the in-frame ones, with some missing. The repertoire holds fewer than 35,000 clones, about 91% seen once, with 9.5% to 10% in the top ten. Sequencing input: peripheral blood. Receptors originate from a human donor with active COVID-19. The donor label of this sample is uncertain. Each CDR3 is given with its conserved first and last residue. A D gene is named only where the DNA matches it firmly. Expanded clones are given a class, and other clones once, few, many or no size at all.

>TRBV28|TRBD1|TRBJ1-6|NA
TGTGCCAGCAGTTCACTACACAGGGGTGGGAATTCACCCCTCCACTTT
CASSSLHRGGNSPLHF
>TRBV30|TRBD1|TRBJ2-5|NA
TGTGCCTGGAGTCCAGGGGGCAAAGAGACCCAGTACTTC
CAWSPGGKETQYF
>TRBV7-8|NA|TRBJ2-1|NA
TGTGCCAGCAGCTTACCTAGCTCCAATGAGCAGTTCTTC
CASSLPSSNEQFF
>TRBV25-1|TRBD2|TRBJ2-2|NA
TGTGCCAGCAGTGAATCGGGGGGCACCGGGGAGCTGTTTTTT
CASSESGGTGELFF
>TRBV4-1|NA|TRBJ1-5|few
TGCGCCAGCAGCCTCAAGGGAGGGAATCAGCCCCAGCATTTT
CASSLKGGNQPQHF
>TRBV6-2/TRBV6-3|TRBD2|TRBJ2-3|few
TGTGCCAGCAGTGGAGCGGGGGCACTCACAGATACGCAGTATTTT
CASSGAGALTDTQYF
>TRBV7-3|NA|TRBJ2-5|once
TGTGCCAGCAGCGTACTACATGGAGGAGAGACCCAGTACTTC
CASSVLHGGETQYF
>TRBV11-3|TRBD1|TRBJ2-3|NA
TGTGCCAGCAGCCCAGACAGGGTAGGCACAGATACGCAGTATTTT
CASSPDRVGTDTQYF
>TRBV7-9|NA|TRBJ2-7|NA
TGTGCCAGCAGCTCTAGTGGGTTTGACAGTAGCTCCTACGAGCAGTACTTC
CASSSSGFDSSSYEQYF
>TRBV9|NA|TRBJ2-6|once
TGTGCCAGCAGCGGCGGGACAGACCTCTCTGGGGCCAACGTCCTGACTTTC
CASSGGTDLSGANVLTF
>TRBV4-1|NA|TRBJ2-7|NA
TGCGCCAGCAGTCTCGCCGAGGGAAGCGAGCAGTACTTC
CASSLAEGSEQYF
>TRBV4-3|TRBD1|TRBJ2-7|NA
TGCGCCAGCAGCCCGCGACAGGGGGCGCTGGGCGAGCAGTACTTC
CASSPRQGALGEQYF
>TRBV4-1|NA|TRBJ1-2|NA
TGCGCCAGCAGCCCGAGCGAGTTCGGCTATGGCTACACCTTC
CASSPSEFGYGYTF
>TRBV5-1|NA|TRBJ2-7|once
TGCGCCAGCAGCTGGGACGGAGGGCAAACCTACGAGCAGTACTTC
CASSWDGGQTYEQYF
>TRBV4-1|TRBD1|TRBJ1-5|NA
TGCGCCAGCAGCCAATGGGAGGACAGGGTCGGCAATCAGCCCCAGCATTTT
CASSQWEDRVGNQPQHF
>TRBV4-3|TRBD2|TRBJ2-5|NA
TGCGCCAGCAGCCAAGATGGGACTATCCAAGGGACCCAGTACTTC
CASSQDGTIQGTQYF
>TRBV9|TRBD2|TRBJ2-3|NA
TGTGCCAGCAGCGTCGGGACTAGCGTCACAGATACGCAGTATTTT
CASSVGTSVTDTQYF
>TRBV7-9|NA|TRBJ1-6|NA
TGTGCCAGCAGCTTAGAAGCAGGCATTAGTTCACCCCTCCACTTT
CASSLEAGISSPLHF
>TRBV10-2|TRBD1|TRBJ1-3|NA
TGCGCCAGCCGGGGACAGACTGGAAACACCATATATTTT
CASRGQTGNTIYF
>TRBV19|NA|TRBJ1-4|NA
TGTGCCAGTAGTATACACGGAGCAACTAATGAAAAACTGTTTTTT
CASSIHGATNEKLFF
>TRBV7-9|NA|TRBJ2-7|NA
TGTGCCAGCAGCTTAGCGCAGGGGCAGTCCTACGAGCAGTACTTC
CASSLAQGQSYEQYF
>TRBV7-2|NA|TRBJ2-4|NA
TGTGCCAGCCGAGCTCCTCAGGGGCCCCGCGACATTCAGTACTTC
CASRAPQGPRDIQYF
>TRBV7-9|NA|TRBJ2-2|NA
TGTGCCAGCAGCTTGCCGGGTCCATCGAACACCGGGGAGCTGTTTTTT
CASSLPGPSNTGELFF
>TRBV27|NA|TRBJ2-5|NA
TGTGCCAGCAGACGAGGAATAGCAGAGACCCAGTACTTC
CASRRGIAETQYF
>TRBV11-2|TRBD1|TRBJ2-2|NA
TGTGCCAGTCAGAGGGACAGGGTATCCGGGGAGCTGTTTTTT
CASQRDRVSGELFF
>TRBV25-1|NA|TRBJ1-5|once
TGTGCCAGTCCGGCGGATCTTCAGCCCCAGCATTTT
CASPADLQPQHF
>TRBV5-6|NA|TRBJ2-7|NA
TGTGCCAGCACATCCTCGCTCGAGTACGAGCAGTACTTC
CASTSSLEYEQYF
>TRBV5-6|TRBD2|TRBJ2-1|NA
TGTGCCAGCAGCGTATTAGCGGGAGAAGGCTACAATGAGCAGTTCTTC
CASSVLAGEGYNEQFF
>TRBV18|TRBD1|TRBJ1-1|NA
TGTGCCAGCTCACCTCCGGGACAGGGAATGAACACTGAAGCTTTCTTT
CASSPPGQGMNTEAFF
>TRBV27|TRBD2|TRBJ2-1|few
TGTGCCAGCAGTGGGGGAACTAGCGGCAATGAGCAGTTCTTC
CASSGGTSGNEQFF
>TRBV10-3|TRBD1|TRBJ1-2|NA
TGTGCCACCGAAGGCCGACAGGGGATATCGGATGGCTACACCTTC
CATEGRQGISDGYTF